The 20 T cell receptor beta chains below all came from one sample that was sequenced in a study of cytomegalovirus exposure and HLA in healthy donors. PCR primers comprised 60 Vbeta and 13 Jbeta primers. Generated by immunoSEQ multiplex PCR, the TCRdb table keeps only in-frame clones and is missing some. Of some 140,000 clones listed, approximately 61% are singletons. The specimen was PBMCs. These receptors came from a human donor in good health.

Written as DNA, the CDR3 is TGTGCCAGCAGCCTGAGTAAGAGAGCGGGACTCTACAATGAGCAGTTCTTC. Amino acids: CASSLSKRAGLYNEQFF. The chain couples TRBV5-6 to TRBJ2-1, with 7 bases lining up with TRBD2. This CDR3 contains 17 residues. Germline CDR1 and CDR2: SGHDT and YYEEEE. With V trimmed by 4 bases and J by 3 bases, 13 bases remained unmatched.

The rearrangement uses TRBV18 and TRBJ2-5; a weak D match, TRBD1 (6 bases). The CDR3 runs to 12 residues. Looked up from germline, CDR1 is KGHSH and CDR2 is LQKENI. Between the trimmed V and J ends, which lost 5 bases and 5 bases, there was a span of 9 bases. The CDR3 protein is CASSWGPETQYF. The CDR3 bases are TGTGCCAGCTCATGGGGGCCTGAGACCCAGTACTTC.

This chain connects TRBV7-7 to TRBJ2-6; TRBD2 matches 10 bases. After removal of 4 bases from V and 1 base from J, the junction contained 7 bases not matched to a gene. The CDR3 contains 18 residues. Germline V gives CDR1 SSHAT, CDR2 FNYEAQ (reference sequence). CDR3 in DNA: TGTGCCAGCAGCTCCGGACTAGCGGAGACGTCTGGGGCCAACGTCCTGACTTTC. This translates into CASSSGLAETSGANVLTF. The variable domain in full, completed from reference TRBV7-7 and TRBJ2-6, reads GAGVSQSPRYKVTKRGQDVTLRCDPISSHATLYWYQQALGQGPEFLTYFNYEAQPDKSGLPSDRFSAERPEGSISTLTIQRTEQRDSAMYRCASSSGLAETSGANVLTFGAGSRLTVL.

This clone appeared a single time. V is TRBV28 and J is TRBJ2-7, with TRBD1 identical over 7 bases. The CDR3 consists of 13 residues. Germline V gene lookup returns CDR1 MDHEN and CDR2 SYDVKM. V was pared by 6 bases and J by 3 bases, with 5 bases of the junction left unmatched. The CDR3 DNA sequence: TGTGCCAGCAGGCGACAGGGAATCTACGAGCAGTACTTC. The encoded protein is CASRRQGIYEQYF.

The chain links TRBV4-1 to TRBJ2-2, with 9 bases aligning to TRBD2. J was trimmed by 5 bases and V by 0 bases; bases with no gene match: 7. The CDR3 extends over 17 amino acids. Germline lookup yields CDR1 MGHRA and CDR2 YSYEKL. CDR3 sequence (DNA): TGCGCCAGCAGCCAAGAGGTAGCGGGAGAGGTTACCGGGGAGCTGTTTTTT. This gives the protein CASSQEVAGEVTGELFF.

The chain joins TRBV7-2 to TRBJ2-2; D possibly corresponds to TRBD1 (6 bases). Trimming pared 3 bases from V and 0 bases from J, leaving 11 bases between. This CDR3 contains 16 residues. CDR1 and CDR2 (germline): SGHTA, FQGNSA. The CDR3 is CASSFGWGPNTGELFF. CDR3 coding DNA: TGTGCCAGCAGCTTCGGCTGGGGGCCGAACACCGGGGAGCTGTTTTTT.

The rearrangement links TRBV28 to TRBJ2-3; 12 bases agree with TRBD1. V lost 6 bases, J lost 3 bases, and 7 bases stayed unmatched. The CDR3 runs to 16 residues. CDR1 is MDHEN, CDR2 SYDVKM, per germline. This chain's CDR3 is CASRPRDRGPTDTQYF. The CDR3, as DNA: TGTGCCAGCAGACCACGGGACAGGGGGCCTACAGATACGCAGTATTTT.

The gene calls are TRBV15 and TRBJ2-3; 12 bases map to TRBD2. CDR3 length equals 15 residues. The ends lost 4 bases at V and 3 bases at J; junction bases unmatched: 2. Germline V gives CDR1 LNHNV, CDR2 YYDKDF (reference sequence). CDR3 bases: TGTGCCACCAGCACCGGGACTAGCGGGACAGATACGCAGTATTTT. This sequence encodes CATSTGTSGTDTQYF.

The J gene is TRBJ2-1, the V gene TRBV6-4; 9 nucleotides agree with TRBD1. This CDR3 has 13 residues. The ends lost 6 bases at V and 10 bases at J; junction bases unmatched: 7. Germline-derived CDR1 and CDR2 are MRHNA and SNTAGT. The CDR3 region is CASRYRGRGEQFF. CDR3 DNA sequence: TGTGCCAGCAGATACAGGGGGCGAGGCGAGCAGTTCTTC.

The CDR3 protein is CASSESGDQPQHF. The CDR3 coding sequence is TGTGCCAGCAGTGAATCGGGGGACCAGCCCCAGCATTTT. The rearrangement joins TRBV2 to TRBJ1-5; TRBD1 is a possible D gene (5 bases). Germline CDR1 and CDR2: SNHLY and FYNNEI. The V end was cut by 2 bases, the J end by 7 bases, with 9 bases between. CDR3 length: 13 residues.

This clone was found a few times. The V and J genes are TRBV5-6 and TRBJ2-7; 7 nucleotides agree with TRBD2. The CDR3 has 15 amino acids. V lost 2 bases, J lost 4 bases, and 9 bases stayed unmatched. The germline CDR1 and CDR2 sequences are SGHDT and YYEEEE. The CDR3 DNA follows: TGTGCCAGCAGCTTTGGGGCTAGCGGACGATACGAGCAGTACTTC. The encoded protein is CASSFGASGRYEQYF.

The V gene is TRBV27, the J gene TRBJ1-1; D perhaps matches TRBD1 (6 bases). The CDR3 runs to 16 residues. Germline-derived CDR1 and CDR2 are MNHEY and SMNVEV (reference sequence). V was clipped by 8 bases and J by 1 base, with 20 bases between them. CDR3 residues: CASLPRGGSGNTEAFF. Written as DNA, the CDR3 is TGTGCCAGCCTCCCGAGGGGGGGATCGGGGAACACTGAAGCTTTCTTT.

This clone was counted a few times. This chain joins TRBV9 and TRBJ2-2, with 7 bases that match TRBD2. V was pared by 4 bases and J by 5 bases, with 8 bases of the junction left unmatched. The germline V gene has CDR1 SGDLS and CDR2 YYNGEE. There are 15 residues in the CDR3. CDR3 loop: CASSSSGSSTGELFF. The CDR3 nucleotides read TGTGCCAGCAGCTCTAGCGGTTCCTCTACCGGGGAGCTGTTTTTT. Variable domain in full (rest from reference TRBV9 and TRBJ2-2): DSGVTQTPKHLITATGQRVTLRCSPRSGDLSVYWYQQSLDQGLQFLIQYYNGEERAKGNILERFSAQQFPDLHSELNLSSLELGDSALYFCASSSSGSSTGELFFGEGSRLTVL.

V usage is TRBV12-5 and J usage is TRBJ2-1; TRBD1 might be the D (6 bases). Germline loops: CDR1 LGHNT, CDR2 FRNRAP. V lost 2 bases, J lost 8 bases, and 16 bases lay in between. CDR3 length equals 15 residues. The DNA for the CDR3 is TGTGCTAGTGGTTTGACGTCCTCAGGGGTCGATGAGCAGTTCTTC. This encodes CASGLTSSGVDEQFF.

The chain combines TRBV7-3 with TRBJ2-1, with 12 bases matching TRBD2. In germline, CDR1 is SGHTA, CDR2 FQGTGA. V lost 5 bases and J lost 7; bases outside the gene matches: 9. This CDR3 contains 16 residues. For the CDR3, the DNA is TGTGCCAGCAGCCTAGTGGGACTAGCGGGTCAAAATGAGCAGTTCTTC. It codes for CASSLVGLAGQNEQFF.

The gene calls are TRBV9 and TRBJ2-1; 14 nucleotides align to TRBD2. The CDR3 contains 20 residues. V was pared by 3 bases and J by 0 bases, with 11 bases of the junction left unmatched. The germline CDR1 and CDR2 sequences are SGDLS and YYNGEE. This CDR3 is CASSAGSGTSGRPSYNEQFF. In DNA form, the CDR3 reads TGTGCCAGCAGCGCAGGCTCCGGGACTAGCGGGAGACCCTCCTACAATGAGCAGTTCTTC.

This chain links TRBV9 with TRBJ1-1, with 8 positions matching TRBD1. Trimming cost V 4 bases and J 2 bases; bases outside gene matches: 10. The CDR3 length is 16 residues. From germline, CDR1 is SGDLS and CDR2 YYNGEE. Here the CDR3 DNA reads TGTGCCAGCAGCCCCCAGGGGGCATTGGTAAACACTGAAGCTTTCTTT. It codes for CASSPQGALVNTEAFF. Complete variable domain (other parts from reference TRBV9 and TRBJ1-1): DSGVTQTPKHLITATGQRVTLRCSPRSGDLSVYWYQQSLDQGLQFLIQYYNGEERAKGNILERFSAQQFPDLHSELNLSSLELGDSALYFCASSPQGALVNTEAFFGQGTRLTVV.

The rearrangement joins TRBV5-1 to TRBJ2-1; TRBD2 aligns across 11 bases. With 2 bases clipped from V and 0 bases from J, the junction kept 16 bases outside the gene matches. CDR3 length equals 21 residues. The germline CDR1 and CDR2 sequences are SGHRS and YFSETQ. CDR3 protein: CASSLPQRASGRTSSYNEQFF. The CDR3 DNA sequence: TGCGCCAGCAGCTTACCCCAGAGAGCTAGCGGGAGGACGAGCTCCTACAATGAGCAGTTCTTC.

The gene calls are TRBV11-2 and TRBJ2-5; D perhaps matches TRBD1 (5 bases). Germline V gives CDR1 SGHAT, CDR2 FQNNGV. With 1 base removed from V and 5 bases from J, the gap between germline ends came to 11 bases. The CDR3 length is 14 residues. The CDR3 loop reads CASSLGGAGETQYF. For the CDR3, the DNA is TGTGCCAGCAGCTTAGGTGGGGCTGGGGAGACCCAGTACTTC.

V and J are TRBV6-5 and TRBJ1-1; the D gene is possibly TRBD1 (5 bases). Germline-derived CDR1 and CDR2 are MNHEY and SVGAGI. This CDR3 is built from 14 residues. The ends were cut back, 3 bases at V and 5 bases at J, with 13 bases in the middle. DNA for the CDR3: TGTGCCAGCAGTTATGGTCTCCAGGGAACTGAAGCTTTCTTT. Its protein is CASSYGLQGTEAFF.